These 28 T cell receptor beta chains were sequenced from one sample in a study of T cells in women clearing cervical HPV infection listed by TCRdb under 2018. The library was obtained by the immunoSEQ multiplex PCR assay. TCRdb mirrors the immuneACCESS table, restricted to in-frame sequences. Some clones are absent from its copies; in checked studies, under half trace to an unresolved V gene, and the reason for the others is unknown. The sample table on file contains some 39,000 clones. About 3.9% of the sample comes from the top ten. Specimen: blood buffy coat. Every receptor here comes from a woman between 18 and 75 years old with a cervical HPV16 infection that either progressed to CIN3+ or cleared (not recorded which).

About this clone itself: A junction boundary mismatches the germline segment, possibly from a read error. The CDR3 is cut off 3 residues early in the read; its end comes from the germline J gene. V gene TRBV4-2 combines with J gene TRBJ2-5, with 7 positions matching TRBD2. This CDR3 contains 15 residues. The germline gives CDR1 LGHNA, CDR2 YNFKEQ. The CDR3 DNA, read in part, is TGCGCCAGCAGCCAAGTTCCGAGGGAGGGGGAGACC. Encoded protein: CASSQVPREGET. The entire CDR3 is CASSQVPREGETQYF.

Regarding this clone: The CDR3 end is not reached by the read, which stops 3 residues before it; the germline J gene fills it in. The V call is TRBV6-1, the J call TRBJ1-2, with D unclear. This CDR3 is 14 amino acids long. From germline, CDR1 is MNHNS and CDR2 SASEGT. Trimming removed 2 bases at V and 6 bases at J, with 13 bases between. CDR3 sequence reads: CASSEFPRRDGYTF. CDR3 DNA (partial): TGTGCCAGCAGTGAATTCCCCCGTCGGGATGGC.

CDR3 DNA (partial): TGCAGTGCGGTGCGGGAGCGGGAGTTGTACAATGAG. Encoded protein: CSAVRERELYNE. The CDR3 reads in full as CSAVRERELYNEQFF. This chain links TRBV20-1 with TRBJ2-1, with 8 bases aligning to TRBD2. The read ends 3 residues early relative to the CDR3; the germline J gene fills the gap. Per germline, CDR1 DFQATT and CDR2 SNEGSKA (reference sequence). This CDR3 has 15 amino acids. V was pared by 6 bases and J by 4 bases, with 11 bases of the junction left unmatched.

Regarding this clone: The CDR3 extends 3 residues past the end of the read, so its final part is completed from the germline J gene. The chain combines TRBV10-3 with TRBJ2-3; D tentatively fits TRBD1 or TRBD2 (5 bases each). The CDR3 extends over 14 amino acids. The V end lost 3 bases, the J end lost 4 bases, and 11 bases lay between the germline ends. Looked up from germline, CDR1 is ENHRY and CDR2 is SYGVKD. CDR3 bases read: TGTGCCATCAGTGATGAGGGGCTCGCAGATACG. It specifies CAISDEGLADT. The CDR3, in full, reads CAISDEGLADTQYF.

The CDR3 is CSVVRDTEAFF. CDR3 DNA, as far as it was read: TGCAGCGTAGTAAGGGACACTGAA. This chain connects TRBV29-1 to TRBJ1-1; D remains unclear. The missing CDR3 end, 3 residues past where the read stops, is filled in from the germline J gene. The CDR3 covers 11 residues. Germline V gives CDR1 SQVTM, CDR2 ANQGSEA. V lost 6 bases and J lost 3, with 8 bases in between.

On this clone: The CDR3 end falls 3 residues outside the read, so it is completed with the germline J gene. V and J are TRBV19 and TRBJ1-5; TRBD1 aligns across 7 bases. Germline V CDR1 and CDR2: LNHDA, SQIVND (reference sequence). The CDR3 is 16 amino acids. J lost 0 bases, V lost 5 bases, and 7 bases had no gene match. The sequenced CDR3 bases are TGTGCCAGTAGTCCCCGACAGGGCGTTAGCAATCAGCCC. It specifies CASSPRQGVSNQP. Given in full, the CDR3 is CASSPRQGVSNQPQHF.

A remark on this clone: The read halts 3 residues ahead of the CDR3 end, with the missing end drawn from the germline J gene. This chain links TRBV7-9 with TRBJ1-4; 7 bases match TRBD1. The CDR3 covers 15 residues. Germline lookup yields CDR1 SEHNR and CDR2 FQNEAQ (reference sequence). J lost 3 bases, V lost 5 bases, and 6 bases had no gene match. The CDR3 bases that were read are TGTGCCAGCAGCCCCACAGGGGCTTCTAATGAAAAA. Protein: CASSPTGASNEK. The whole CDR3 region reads CASSPTGASNEKLFF.

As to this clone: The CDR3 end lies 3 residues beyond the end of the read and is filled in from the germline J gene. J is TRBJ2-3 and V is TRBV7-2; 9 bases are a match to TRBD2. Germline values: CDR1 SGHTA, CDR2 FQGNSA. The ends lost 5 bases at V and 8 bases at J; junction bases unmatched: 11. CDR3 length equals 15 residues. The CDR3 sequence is CASSPAGGGAGTQYF. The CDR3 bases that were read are TGTGCCAGCAGCCCGGCGGGCGGGGGGGCGGGTACG.

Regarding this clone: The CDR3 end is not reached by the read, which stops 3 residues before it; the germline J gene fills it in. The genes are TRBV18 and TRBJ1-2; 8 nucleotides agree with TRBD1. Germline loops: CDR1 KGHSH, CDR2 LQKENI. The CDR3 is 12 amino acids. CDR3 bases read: TGTGCCAGCTCCCAGGACAGGGACGAC. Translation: CASSQDRDD. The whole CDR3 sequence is CASSQDRDDYTF.

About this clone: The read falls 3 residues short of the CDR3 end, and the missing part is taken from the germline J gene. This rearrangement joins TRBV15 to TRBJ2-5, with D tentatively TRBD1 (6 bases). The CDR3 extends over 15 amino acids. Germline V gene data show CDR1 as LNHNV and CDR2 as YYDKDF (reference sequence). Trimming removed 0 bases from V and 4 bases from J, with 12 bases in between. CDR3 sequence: CATSRERGGSETQYF. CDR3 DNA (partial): TGTGCCACCAGCAGAGAAAGAGGGGGTTCAGAGACC.

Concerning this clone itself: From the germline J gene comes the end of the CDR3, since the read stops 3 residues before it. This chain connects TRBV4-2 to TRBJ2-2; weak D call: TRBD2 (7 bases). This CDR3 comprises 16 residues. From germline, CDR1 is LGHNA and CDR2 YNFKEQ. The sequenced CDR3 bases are TGTGCCAGCAGCCAAGATGGGGGGGCTGGGGCCAACGTG. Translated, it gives CASSQDGGAGANV. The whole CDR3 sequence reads CASSQDGGAGANVLFF.

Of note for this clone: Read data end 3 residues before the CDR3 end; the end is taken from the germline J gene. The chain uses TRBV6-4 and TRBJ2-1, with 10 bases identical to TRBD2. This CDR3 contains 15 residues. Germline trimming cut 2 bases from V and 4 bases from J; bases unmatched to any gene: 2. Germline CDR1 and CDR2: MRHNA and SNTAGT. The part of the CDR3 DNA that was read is TGTGCCAGCAGTGACAAAGCGGGAGGGTACAATGAG. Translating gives CASSDKAGGYNE. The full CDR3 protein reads CASSDKAGGYNEQFF.

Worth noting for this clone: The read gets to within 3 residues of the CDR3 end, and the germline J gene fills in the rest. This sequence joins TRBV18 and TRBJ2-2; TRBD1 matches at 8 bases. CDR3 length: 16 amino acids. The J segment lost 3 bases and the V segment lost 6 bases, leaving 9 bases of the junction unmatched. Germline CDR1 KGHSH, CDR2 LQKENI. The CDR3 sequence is CASSQRQGPDTGELFF. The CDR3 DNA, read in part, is TGTGCCAGCTCGCAGCGACAGGGGCCGGACACCGGGGAG.

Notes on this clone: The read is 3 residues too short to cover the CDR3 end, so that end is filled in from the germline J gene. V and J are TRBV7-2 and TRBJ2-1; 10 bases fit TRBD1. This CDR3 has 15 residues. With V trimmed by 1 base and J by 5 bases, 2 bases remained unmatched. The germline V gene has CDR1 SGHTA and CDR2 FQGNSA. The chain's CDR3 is CASSLGDRGHNEQFF. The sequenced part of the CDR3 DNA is TGTGCCAGCAGCTTAGGGGACAGGGGCCACAATGAG.

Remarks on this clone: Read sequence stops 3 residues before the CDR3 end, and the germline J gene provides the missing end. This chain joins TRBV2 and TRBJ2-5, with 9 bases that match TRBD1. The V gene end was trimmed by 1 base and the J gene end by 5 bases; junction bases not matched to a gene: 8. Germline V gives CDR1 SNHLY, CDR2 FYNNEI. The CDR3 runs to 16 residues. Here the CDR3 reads CASSEDGGQGGETQYF. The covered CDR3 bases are TGTGCCAGCAGTGAAGACGGGGGACAGGGCGGGGAGACC.

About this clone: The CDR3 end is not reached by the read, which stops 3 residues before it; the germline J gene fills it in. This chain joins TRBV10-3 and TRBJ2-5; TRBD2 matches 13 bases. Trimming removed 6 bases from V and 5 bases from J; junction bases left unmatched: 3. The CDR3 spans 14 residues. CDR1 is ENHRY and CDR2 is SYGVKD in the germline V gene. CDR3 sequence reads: CAIREGLAGETQYF. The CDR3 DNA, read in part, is TGTGCCATCAGGGAGGGACTAGCGGGGGAGACC.

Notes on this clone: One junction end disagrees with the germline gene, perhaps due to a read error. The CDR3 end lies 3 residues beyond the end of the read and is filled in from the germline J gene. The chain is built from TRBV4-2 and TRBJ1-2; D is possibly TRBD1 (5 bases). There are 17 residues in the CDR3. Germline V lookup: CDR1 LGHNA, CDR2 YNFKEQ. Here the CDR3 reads CASSQDLGSDRIYGYTF. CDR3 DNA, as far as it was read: TGCGCCAGCAGCCAAGATTTGGGGTCTGACAGAATCTATGGC.

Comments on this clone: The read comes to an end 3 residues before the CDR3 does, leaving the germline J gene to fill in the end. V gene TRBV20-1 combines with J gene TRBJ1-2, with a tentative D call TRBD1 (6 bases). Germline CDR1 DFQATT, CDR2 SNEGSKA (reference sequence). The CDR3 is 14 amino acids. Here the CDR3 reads CSARDRVTGKGYTF. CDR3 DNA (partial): TGCAGTGCTAGAGATAGGGTAACAGGGAAAGGC.

This CDR3 is CAWSVGRGEKLFF. The sequenced CDR3 bases are TGTGCCTGGAGTGTGGGCCGAGGTGAAAAA. The chain combines TRBV30 with TRBJ1-4; the D is unclear. The read halts 3 residues ahead of the CDR3 end, with the missing end drawn from the germline J gene. V shed 0 bases and J shed 7 bases, with 9 bases lying between them. Germline V CDR1 and CDR2: GTSNPN, SVGIG (reference sequence). CDR3 length equals 13 residues.

CDR3 region: CASSGTGAEGYTF. Partial CDR3 DNA: TGTGCCAGCAGCGGGACAGGGGCCGAGGGC. The chain uses TRBV7-3 and TRBJ1-2, with 10 bases lining up with TRBD1. The read ends 3 residues before the CDR3 terminus; that terminus is restored from the germline J gene. Germline V lookup: CDR1 SGHTA, CDR2 FQGTGA. This CDR3 spans 13 amino acids.

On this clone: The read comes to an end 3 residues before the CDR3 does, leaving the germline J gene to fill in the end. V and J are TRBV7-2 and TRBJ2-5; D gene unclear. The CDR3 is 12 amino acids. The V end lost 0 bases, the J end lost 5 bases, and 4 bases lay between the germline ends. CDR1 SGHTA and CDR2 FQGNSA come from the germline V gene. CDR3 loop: CASSLASETQYF. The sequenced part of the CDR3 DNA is TGTGCCAGCAGCTTAGCTAGCGAGACC.

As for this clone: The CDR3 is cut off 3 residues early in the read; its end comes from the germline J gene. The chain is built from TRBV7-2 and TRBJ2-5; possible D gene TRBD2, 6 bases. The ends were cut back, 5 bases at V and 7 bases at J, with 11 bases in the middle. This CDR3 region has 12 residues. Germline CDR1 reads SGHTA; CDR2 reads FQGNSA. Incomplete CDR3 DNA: TGTGCCAGCAGCCGGGACTCCGGGACC. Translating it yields CASSRDSGT. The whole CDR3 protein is CASSRDSGTQYF.

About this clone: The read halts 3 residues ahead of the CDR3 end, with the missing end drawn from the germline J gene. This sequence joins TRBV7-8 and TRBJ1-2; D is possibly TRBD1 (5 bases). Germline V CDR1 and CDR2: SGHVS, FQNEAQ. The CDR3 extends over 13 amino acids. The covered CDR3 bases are TGTGCCAGCAGCCGGTCAGGGAAGGAAGGC. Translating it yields CASSRSGKEG. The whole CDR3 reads CASSRSGKEGYTF.

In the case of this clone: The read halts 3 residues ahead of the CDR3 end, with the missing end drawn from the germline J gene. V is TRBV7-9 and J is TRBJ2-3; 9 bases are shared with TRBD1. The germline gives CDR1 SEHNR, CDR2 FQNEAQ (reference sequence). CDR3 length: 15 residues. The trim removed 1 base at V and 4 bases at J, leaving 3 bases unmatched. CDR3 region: CASSLGDRDPDTQYF. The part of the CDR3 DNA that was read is TGTGCCAGCAGCTTAGGGGACAGGGACCCAGATACG.

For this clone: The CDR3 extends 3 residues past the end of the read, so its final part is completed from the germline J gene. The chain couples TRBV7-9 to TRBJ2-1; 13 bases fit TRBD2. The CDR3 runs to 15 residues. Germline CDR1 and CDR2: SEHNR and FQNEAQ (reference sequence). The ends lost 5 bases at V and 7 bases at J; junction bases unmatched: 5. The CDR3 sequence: CASSLPGLAGNEQFF. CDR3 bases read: TGTGCCAGCAGCCTACCGGGACTAGCGGGAAATGAG.

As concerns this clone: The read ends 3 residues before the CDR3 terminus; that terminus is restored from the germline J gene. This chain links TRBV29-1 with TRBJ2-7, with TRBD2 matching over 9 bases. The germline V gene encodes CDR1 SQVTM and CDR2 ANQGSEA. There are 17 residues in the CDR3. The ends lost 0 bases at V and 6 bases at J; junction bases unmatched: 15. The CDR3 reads CSVEDVVASGTLAEQYF. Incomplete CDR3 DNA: TGCAGCGTTGAAGATGTCGTAGCTAGCGGGACCCTCGCCGAG.

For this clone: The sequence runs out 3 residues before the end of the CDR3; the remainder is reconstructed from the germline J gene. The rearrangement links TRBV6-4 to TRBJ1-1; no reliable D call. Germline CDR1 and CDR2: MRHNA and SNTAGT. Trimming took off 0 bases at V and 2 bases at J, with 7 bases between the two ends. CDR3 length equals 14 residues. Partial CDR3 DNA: TGTGCCAGCAGTGACTCAGAGGTAAACACTGAA. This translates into CASSDSEVNTE. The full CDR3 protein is CASSDSEVNTEAFF.

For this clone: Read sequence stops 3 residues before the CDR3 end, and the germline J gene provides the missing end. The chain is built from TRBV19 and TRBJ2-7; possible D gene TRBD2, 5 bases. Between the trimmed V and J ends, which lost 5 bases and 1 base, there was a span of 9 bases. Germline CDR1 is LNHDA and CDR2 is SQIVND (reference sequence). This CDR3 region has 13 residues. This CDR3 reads CASSLALSYEQYF. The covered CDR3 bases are TGTGCCAGTAGTTTAGCGCTATCCTACGAG.